This T cell receptor (beta chain) was found in a study of cytomegalovirus exposure and HLA in healthy donors (dated by TCRdb to the late 2010s). A note on the overall study: In an earlier analysis of 550 to 750 of the donors, approximately 300 Gb of sequence data and 117 million unique TCR beta sequences from 180 million or so T cells were reported. About 280 gigabases of sequencing data and roughly 81 million unique TCR sequences made up an early release that covered nearly 650 HLA-typed donors. The study combined high-throughput TCR immunosequencing, statistical association of individual TCRs with disease status, and machine learning to predict cytomegalovirus infection status. To decide whether each TCR beta V gene segment behaved as functional or pseudogenic, an earlier analysis of over 500 of the donors relied on high-throughput TCR beta sequencing. Along with the roughly 670-subject first cohort, a separate validation cohort of over a hundred different subjects was used. The study used immunosequencing to profile the T cell repertoires of some 600 subjects and linked those repertoires to cytomegalovirus serostatus. All discovery cohort repertoires had been generated using a single sequencing platform. HLA typing included class I and class II loci at four-digit resolution. In a later genetic analysis, genome-wide SNP genotypes for about three fifths of the roughly 670 donors were used, and that subset was treated as a discovery cohort. The number of typed donors differed by locus: about 629-640 for A, B, C, DRB1 and DQB1; 500 to 550 for DQA1; approximately 600 for DPA1; and some 470 for DPB1. In the later analysis, no new phenotypic data were used to find candidate immune exposures; instead, reliance was placed on TCR beta sequences and their occurrence across donors. Because of strong linkage in the cohort, roughly five DR-DQ haplotypes were treated as single units for association and clustering. Of the approximately 400 genotyped donors, over 70% fell in the genetic ancestry cluster associated with self-reported Caucasian donors. The study aimed to test whether signatures of past pathogen exposure could be identified by cataloging public T cell receptors. A later analysis re-examined previously published TCR beta repertoires from 600 to 700 donors and added high-resolution HLA genotyping to investigate patterns of TCR occurrence. Among about 360 genotyped donors of the cohort, an average of around 240,000 unique TCR beta nucleotide sequences were sequenced per donor, around 18% of them non-productive. Donor age, sex, ethnicity and CMV serostatus were compiled together with the repertoire data.

This clone has only a few counts. What antigen it recognizes has not been identified. Within one base of it there is no much larger clone, and no base qualities were kept. The cohort was made up of under 800 healthy bone marrow donors. At the time of sampling, every cohort member was nominally healthy, though immune exposures that went unrecorded were likely present. The donor was CMV seronegative and was included in the group of approximately 350 seronegative cohort members. A peripheral blood sample was collected from each donor, and TCR beta sequencing was performed on peripheral blood mononuclear cells. The Qiagen DNeasy Blood Extraction Kit was used to extract genomic DNA from the blood cell samples. On the study overall, not on this receptor specifically: Most CMV-associated TCR beta chains appeared to be HLA-restricted in a later analysis, and the HLA associations seemed to be driven largely by CMV exposure. The only immune exposure information available for the cohort was CMV serostatus. Strong co-occurrence of HLA alleles, especially DR and DQ, made assigning TCR associations to individual alleles difficult. Compared with equally common non-associated chains, HLA-associated TCR beta chains in a later analysis were more clonally expanded and had lower generation probabilities. In a later genetic analysis, fewer N-insertions in productive TCRs were reported among donors in an Asian-associated ancestry cluster than the approximately 710-donor mean. In an earlier analysis of some 550 of the donors, most TCR beta V segments were observed in productive rearrangements about 87% or about 30% of the time, broadly matching IMGT annotations. Linkage disequilibrium might explain the correlated functional status among segregating V segments, but an unknown experimental factor could not be excluded. An association between a missense DCLRE1C variant and V-gene and J-gene trimming of TCR beta chains was found in a later genetic analysis and replicated in an independent cohort. In this cohort, only TCR beta chains were sequenced, and detectable features were limited by the absence of alpha or paired-chain data. Roughly uniform sequencing depth across donors was assumed in presence/absence analyses, although this assumption may not hold. A further reported finding was that TCR beta sequences accurately predicted the HLA-A and HLA-B alleles for most subjects in the first cohort. A cluster of highly shared sequence variants was judged likely to represent a technical artifact of the sequencing pipeline. The study listed approximately 160 TCR beta chains as associated with cytomegalovirus. Cytomegalovirus status was reported to be diagnosed by the classifier with high specificity and sensitivity in both the original and validation cohorts. According to a later analysis, TCR association rates differed among HLA loci, with DRB1 alleles showing the most associated TCRs and HLA-C alleles showing the fewest. Because some donors lacked HLA typing at each locus, the association tests relied only on the typed subset. Because counts were too low, roughly 17 rarely observed V segments, including chromosome 9 orphons, were left out of the earlier analysis of roughly 600 of the donors. At a false discovery rate of 0.05, a later analysis linked 16,951 TCR beta sequences to specific HLA alleles. Across donors, most TCR sequences were observed very rarely, whereas some public TCRs were present in many individuals. According to a later analysis, parvovirus B19, influenza, CMV and Epstein-Barr virus appeared linked to several top co-occurrence clusters. In vitro tests confirmed that a few of the cytomegalovirus-associated TCR beta chains recognize cytomegalovirus antigens. The authors suggested that the approach could potentially be extended to other disease states and immunological phenotypes.

Receptor amplification or capture employed the immunoSEQ multiplex PCR assay. A mixture of 60 forward primers for TCR Vbeta segments and 13 reverse primers for TCR Jbeta segments was used in the multiplex PCR. The CDR3 region of rearranged TCR beta genes was amplified from genomic DNA with a multiplex PCR assay. Amplified TCR beta libraries were sequenced as 87-base-pair reads on the Illumina HiSeq System. For the original study's pipeline: A later analysis counted 75 million to 100 million unique TCR beta chains across the 550 to 700 repertoires, and 9.5 million to 11 million of these chains were shared by at least two donors. Raw reads were error-corrected and collapsed into unique sequences by a nearest-neighbor algorithm in which closely related sequences were merged to remove PCR and sequencing errors. Alignment of CDR3 sequences to IMGT reference sequences was used to assign V, D and J gene segments. For a sequence to be retained, a match of at least six nucleotides to both a V gene segment and a J gene segment was required. Rearrangements were classified as productive when the CDR3 lacked stop codons and remained in frame with V and J, and all other rearrangements were classified as non-productive. Following IMGT convention, CDR3 was defined as the stretch from the second conserved V-encoded cysteine to the conserved J-encoded phenylalanine. The earlier analysis of 587 of the donors excluded any sequence lacking an unambiguous match to a single V gene segment. In an earlier analysis of approximately 560 of the donors, a V segment was called functional when productive rearrangements were above 56.7%, and segregating when the standard deviation between donors exceeded 5%. To diagnose cytomegalovirus status from the catalog of TCR beta chain sequences, a statistical classification framework was built. V and J gene assignment, in a later analysis, came from comparing TCR nucleotide sequences with IMGT/GENE-DB human TR gene sequences. A later analysis assigned CDR3 sequences and most-parsimonious VDJ recombination scenarios with the TCRdist pipeline. A later analysis defined each TCR beta chain by its CDR3 amino acid sequence plus V-gene family, and excluded reads lacking a unique V-gene family. A later analysis removed 592 highly shared, low-generation-probability nucleotide sequences to deal with suspected cross-contamination and a sequencing artifact. In a later analysis, a clonal expansion index for each public chain was calculated from normalized within-repertoire ranks of inferred template counts. Generation probabilities in a later analysis came from a VDJ recombination model fitted to out-of-frame rearrangements, and those results were checked against IGoR. In a later analysis, TCR-TCR, TCR-HLA and TCR-CMV co-occurrence was scored with hypergeometric tests, and a repertoire-size bias correction was applied to TCR pairs. In a later analysis, false discovery rates were estimated by permuting HLA or CMV assignments 20 times. In a later analysis, co-occurring TCRs were grouped using DBSCAN, with TCRdist sequence similarity added in when clustering inside HLA-allele-positive subsets. For co-occurrence clustering, repertoires with fewer than 30,000 or more than 120,000 public chains were excluded, along with roughly 5 repertoires with anomalous nucleotide sharing. TCRdb provides this immuneACCESS table in a form limited to in-frame rearrangements. Some clones are lacking; in checked studies, under half of them reflect an unresolved V gene, and why the rest are absent is not known. V and J calls plus clone size are reproduced from that table; the DNA served to infer D and trimming. The sample contains about 140,000 clones, roughly three fifths of them found a single time. The biggest ten clones account for around 6.3% of the sample.

The sequence was obtained from a woman in her fifties or sixties in good health and CMV-seronegative. Sample: PBMCs.

The DNA sequence is given as TGTGCCAGCAGTTTTCCACCAGGGGGCACTAATGAAAAACTGTTTTTT. Its protein is CASSFPPGGTNEKLFF. In this chain, TRBV28 is recombined with TRBJ1-4, with 8 junctional bases fitting TRBD1. Germline trimming: 3 bases from V, 2 bases from J; junction bases outside gene matches: 5. From the cysteine up to the phenylalanine, the CDR3 has a length of 16 residues. Here the CDR3 DNA is all that survives: 48 bases in frame from base 1. In the germline V gene, CDR1 corresponds to MDHEN and CDR2 to SYDVKM.